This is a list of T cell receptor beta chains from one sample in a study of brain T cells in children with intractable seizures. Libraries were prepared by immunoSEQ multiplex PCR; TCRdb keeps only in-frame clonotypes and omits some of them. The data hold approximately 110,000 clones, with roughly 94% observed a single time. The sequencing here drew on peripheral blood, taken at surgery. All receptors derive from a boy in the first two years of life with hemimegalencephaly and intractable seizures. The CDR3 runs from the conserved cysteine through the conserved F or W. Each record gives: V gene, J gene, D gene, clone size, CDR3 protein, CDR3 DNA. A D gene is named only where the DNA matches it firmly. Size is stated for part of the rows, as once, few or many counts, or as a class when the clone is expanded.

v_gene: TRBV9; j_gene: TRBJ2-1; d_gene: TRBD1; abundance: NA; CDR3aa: CASSVATGGNEQFF; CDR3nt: TGTGCCAGCAGCGTAGCGACAGGGGGCAATGAGCAGTTCTTC
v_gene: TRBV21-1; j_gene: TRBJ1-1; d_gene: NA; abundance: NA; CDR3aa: CASSNGMNTEAFF; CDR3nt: TGTGCCAGCAGCAATGGAATGAACACTGAAGCTTTCTTT
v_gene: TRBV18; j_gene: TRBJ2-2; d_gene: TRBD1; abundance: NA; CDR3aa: CASSSDRVVTGELFF; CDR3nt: TGTGCCAGCTCATCGGACAGGGTAGTCACCGGGGAGCTGTTTTTT
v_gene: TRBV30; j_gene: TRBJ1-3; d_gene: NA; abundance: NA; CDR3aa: CAWRNPGNTIYF; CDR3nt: TGTGCCTGGAGAAACCCGGGAAACACCATATATTTT
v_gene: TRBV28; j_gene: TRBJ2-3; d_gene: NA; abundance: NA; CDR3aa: CASSLWDSFGTDTQYF; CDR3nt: TGTGCCAGCAGTTTATGGGACAGCTTTGGCACAGATACGCAGTATTTT
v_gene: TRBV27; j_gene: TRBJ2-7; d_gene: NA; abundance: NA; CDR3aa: CASSLRAGGSYEQYF; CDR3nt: TGTGCCAGCAGTTTAAGGGCGGGCGGCTCCTACGAGCAGTACTTC
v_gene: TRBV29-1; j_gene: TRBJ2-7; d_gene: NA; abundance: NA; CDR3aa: CSVVRGSYEQYF; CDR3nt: TGCAGCGTTGTGAGGGGATCGTACGAGCAGTACTTC
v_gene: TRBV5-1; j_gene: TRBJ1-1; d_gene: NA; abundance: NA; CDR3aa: CASSSPGVMNTEAFF; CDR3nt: TGCGCCAGCAGCTCACCCGGGGTCATGAACACTGAAGCTTTCTTT
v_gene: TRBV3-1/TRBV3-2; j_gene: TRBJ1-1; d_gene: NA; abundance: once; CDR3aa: CASSLKGNTEAFF; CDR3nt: TGTGCCAGCAGCCTGAAGGGGAACACTGAAGCTTTCTTT
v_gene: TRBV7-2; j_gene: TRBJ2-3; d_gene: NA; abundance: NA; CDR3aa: CASSLLIGIYTDTQYF; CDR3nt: TGTGCCAGCAGCTTATTAATAGGGATATACACAGATACGCAGTATTTT
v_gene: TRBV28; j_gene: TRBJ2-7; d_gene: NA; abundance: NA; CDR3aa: CASSPSTYEQYF; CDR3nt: TGTGCCAGCAGTCCCTCTACTTACGAGCAGTACTTC
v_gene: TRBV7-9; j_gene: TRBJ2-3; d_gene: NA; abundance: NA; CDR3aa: CASTLRSGGTDTQYF; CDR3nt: TGTGCCAGCACCCTTAGATCAGGGGGCACAGATACGCAGTATTTT
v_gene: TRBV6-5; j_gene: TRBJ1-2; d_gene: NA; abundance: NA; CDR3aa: CASSLSAIYGYTF; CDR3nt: TGTGCCAGCAGTTTGTCGGCGATCTATGGCTACACCTTC
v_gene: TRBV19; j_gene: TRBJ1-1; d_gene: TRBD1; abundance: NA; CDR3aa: CASSITDRDPAFF; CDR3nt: TGTGCCAGTAGTATAACCGACAGGGACCCAGCTTTCTTT
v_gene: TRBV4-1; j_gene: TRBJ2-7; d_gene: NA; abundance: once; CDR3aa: CASSREERGQSYEQYF; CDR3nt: TGCGCCAGCAGCAGAGAGGAGCGGGGACAGAGCTACGAGCAGTACTTC
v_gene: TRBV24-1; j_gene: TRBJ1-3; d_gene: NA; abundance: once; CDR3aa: CATSGGPLSGNTIYF; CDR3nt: TGTGCCACCAGTGGAGGTCCACTCTCTGGAAACACCATATATTTT
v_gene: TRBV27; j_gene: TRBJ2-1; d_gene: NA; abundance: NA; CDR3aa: CASSLRQDTSRFF; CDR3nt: TGTGCCAGCAGTCTCCGACAGGATACCTCCCGGTTCTTC
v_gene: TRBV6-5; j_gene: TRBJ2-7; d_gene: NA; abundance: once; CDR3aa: CASSPYYEQYF; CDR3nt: TGTGCCAGCAGTCCCTACTACGAGCAGTACTTC
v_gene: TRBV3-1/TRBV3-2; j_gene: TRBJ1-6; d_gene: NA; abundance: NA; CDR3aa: CASRWSGSSYNSPLHF; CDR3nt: TGTGCCAGCAGATGGTCGGGGAGCTCCTATAATTCACCCCTCCACTTT
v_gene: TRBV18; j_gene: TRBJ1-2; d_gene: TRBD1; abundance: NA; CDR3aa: CASSPTGTGGFAF; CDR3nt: TGTGCCAGCTCACCGACCGGGACAGGGGGTTTTGCCTTC
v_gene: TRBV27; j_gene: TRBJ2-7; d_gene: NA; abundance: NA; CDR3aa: CASRGSEPPYEQYF; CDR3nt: TGTGCCAGCAGGGGTAGCGAGCCTCCCTACGAGCAGTACTTC
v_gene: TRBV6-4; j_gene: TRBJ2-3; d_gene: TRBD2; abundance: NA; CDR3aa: CASSDSSSGDTDTQYF; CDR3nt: TGTGCCAGCAGTGACTCGAGTAGCGGGGACACAGATACGCAGTATTTT
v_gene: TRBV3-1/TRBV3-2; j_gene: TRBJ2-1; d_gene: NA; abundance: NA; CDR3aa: CASSHGVIGRLDNEQFF; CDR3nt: TGTGCCAGCAGCCATGGGGTGATAGGGAGACTTGACAATGAGCAGTTCTTC
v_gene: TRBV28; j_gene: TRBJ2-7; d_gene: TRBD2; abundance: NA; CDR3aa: CASSFWTSAYEQYF; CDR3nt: TGTGCCAGCAGTTTTTGGACTAGCGCCTACGAGCAGTACTTC
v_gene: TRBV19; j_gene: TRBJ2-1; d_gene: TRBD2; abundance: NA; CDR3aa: CASSPSPGLVAGNEQFF; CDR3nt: TGTGCCAGTAGTCCTTCCCCCGGACTAGTCGCAGGCAATGAGCAGTTCTTC
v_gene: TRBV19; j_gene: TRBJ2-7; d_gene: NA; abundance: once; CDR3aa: CASSLPGRSANYEQYF; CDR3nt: TGTGCCAGTAGTTTACCGGGACGGTCGGCTAACTACGAGCAGTACTTC
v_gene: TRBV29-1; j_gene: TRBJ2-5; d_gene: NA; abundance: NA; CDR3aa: CSVEEARARETQYF; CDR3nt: TGCAGCGTTGAAGAGGCCAGGGCGAGAGAGACCCAGTACTTC